The 19 T cell receptor beta chains below all came from one sample that was sequenced in a study of blood T cell repertoires in COVID-19. The data were produced by immunoSEQ multiplex PCR, yet TCRdb's version contains in-frame clones alone and is incomplete. Of 390,000 or so clones in the sample, over 80% were seen once. Sequencing used PBMCs or T cells enriched from blood (not recorded which). Receptors were obtained from a woman aged 45-60 years who had recovered from COVID-19.

The V gene is TRBV2, the J gene TRBJ2-5; 8 positions agree with TRBD2. This CDR3 spans 15 amino acids. Germline V CDR1 and CDR2: SNHLY, FYNNEI. The ends lost 6 bases at V and 3 bases at J; junction bases unmatched: 9. The CDR3 DNA reads as TGTGCCAGCAGACAAGCGGGACTAGTGGAAGAGACCCAGTACTTC. Protein product: CASRQAGLVEETQYF.

The chain recombines TRBV7-9 with TRBJ1-1, with 8 bases aligning to TRBD1. The CDR3 extends over 15 amino acids. CDR1 and CDR2 from the germline V gene are SEHNR and FQNEAQ (reference sequence). V shed 5 bases, J shed 3 bases, and the junction held 8 bases outside the gene matches. CDR3 nucleotides: TGTGCCAGCAGCGCGCCGACAGGGGCGGACACTGAAGCTTTCTTT. Residues: CASSAPTGADTEAFF.

This chain connects TRBV27 to TRBJ1-5; D may be TRBD1 (5 bases). The ends were cut back, 3 bases at V and 4 bases at J, with 13 bases in the middle. CDR3 size: 15 residues. In germline, CDR1 is MNHEY, CDR2 SMNVEV (reference sequence). As DNA, the CDR3 is TGTGCCAGCAGTTTCGGGGGATCGATTAATCAGCCCCAGCATTTT. Its translation is CASSFGGSINQPQHF.

This chain uses TRBV5-1 with TRBJ2-1, with 7 bases aligning to TRBD2. The CDR3 has 16 amino acids. CDR1 is SGHRS, CDR2 YFSETQ, per germline. Trimming cost V 0 bases and J 7 bases; bases outside gene matches: 10. In DNA form, the CDR3 reads TGCGCCAGCAGCTTGGCCCTGGCGGGAGTGGGAAATGAGCAGTTCTTC. Translating it yields CASSLALAGVGNEQFF.

The table lists this clone with a few counts. V is TRBV9 and J is TRBJ1-3; the D gene is possibly TRBD1 (6 bases). Trimming shortened V by 4 bases and J by 2 bases, and 19 bases separated the two germline ends. Germline V CDR1 and CDR2: SGDLS, YYNGEE. There are 17 residues in the CDR3. CDR3 coding DNA: TGTGCCAGCAGCAGACAGACAGGCCTATTGGCTGGAAACACCATATATTTT. As protein: CASSRQTGLLAGNTIYF.

The rearrangement uses TRBV7-2 and TRBJ2-3, with 9 positions matching TRBD2. V was clipped by 0 bases and J by 2 bases; unmatched bases: 3. The CDR3 consists of 16 residues. CDR1 SGHTA and CDR2 FQGNSA come from the germline V gene. The CDR3 sequence is CASSLARGGATDTQYF. In nucleotides, the CDR3 is TGTGCCAGCAGCTTAGCGCGGGGGGGGGCCACAGATACGCAGTATTTT.

The gene calls are TRBV9 and TRBJ1-1, with 8 bases lining up with TRBD1. CDR1 is SGDLS and CDR2 is YYNGEE in the germline V gene. The length of the CDR3 is 15 residues. Unmatched junction bases numbered 7, after V lost 2 bases and J lost 4 bases. This CDR3 is CASSVTGGIGTEAFF. The CDR3 DNA sequence: TGTGCCAGCAGCGTTACAGGGGGAATTGGCACTGAAGCTTTCTTT.

The gene calls are TRBV5-1 and TRBJ2-7; D unclear. The V gene's germline CDR1 is SGHRS and CDR2 YFSETQ. The V end lost 4 bases, the J end lost 0 bases, and 5 bases lay between the germline ends. CDR3 length equals 12 residues. CDR3: CASSLSSYEQYF. The CDR3 nucleotides are TGCGCCAGCAGCCTAAGCTCCTACGAGCAGTACTTC.

This chain joins TRBV19 and TRBJ1-1, with D unresolved. Germline V gives CDR1 LNHDA, CDR2 SQIVND (reference sequence). The CDR3 covers 13 residues. V lost 3 bases and J lost 1, with 6 bases in between. In DNA, the CDR3 is TGTGCCAGTAGTATCAACGGGAACACTGAAGCTTTCTTT. Amino acids: CASSINGNTEAFF.

The chain couples TRBV6-1 to TRBJ1-4; a possible D gene is TRBD1 (5 bases). The CDR3 contains 14 residues. Trimming cost V 3 bases and J 8 bases, with 13 bases left between them. Looked up from germline, CDR1 is MNHNS and CDR2 is SASEGT. CDR3 nucleotides: TGTGCCAGCAGTGATGGGGGGGGTGGCGAAAAACTGTTTTTT. This codes for CASSDGGGGEKLFF.

The rearrangement uses TRBV7-9 and TRBJ1-5; possibly TRBD1 for D (5 bases). Germline V gene sequence: CDR1 SEHNR, CDR2 FQNEAQ (reference sequence). The CDR3 consists of 15 residues. V shed 5 bases and J shed 5 bases, with 16 bases lying between them. This CDR3 is CASSPQETGDQPQHF. The CDR3 coding sequence is TGTGCCAGCAGCCCACAGGAAACGGGAGATCAGCCCCAGCATTTT.

The chain couples TRBV7-9 to TRBJ2-7; TRBD1 agrees at 8 bases. The V gene end was trimmed by 6 bases and the J gene end by 3 bases; junction bases not matched to a gene: 7. CDR3 size: 14 residues. The germline V gene has CDR1 SEHNR and CDR2 FQNEAQ (reference sequence). The DNA of the CDR3 is TGTGCCAGCAGTCTTGGGACAGGAGTCTACGAGCAGTACTTC. Translating gives CASSLGTGVYEQYF.

This clone was counted between two and nine times. The chain has TRBV11-3 and TRBJ2-1, with 7 bases matching TRBD1. This CDR3 has 17 amino acids. Losses at the gene ends were 4 bases for V and 0 bases for J; bases not matched to a gene: 9. CDR1 and CDR2 from the germline V gene are SGHNT and YENEEA. The CDR3 region is CASSSHRGLSSYNEQFF. The CDR3 DNA reads as TGTGCCAGCAGCTCACACAGGGGCCTATCCTCCTACAATGAGCAGTTCTTC.

The chain is built from TRBV5-1 and TRBJ2-5; 12 bases agree with TRBD2. Germline CDR1 is SGHRS and CDR2 is YFSETQ. Trimming at V came to 3 bases and at J to 5 bases, leaving 14 bases not matched to a gene. CDR3 length equals 18 residues. The chain's CDR3 is CASSSGTLAGGLMETQYF. The CDR3 DNA follows: TGCGCCAGCAGCTCTGGAACTCTAGCGGGGGGGCTTATGGAGACCCAGTACTTC.

The chain uses TRBV7-2 and TRBJ2-7; D is possibly TRBD2 (6 bases). The CDR3 runs to 14 residues. V dropped 5 bases and J dropped 3 bases, with 14 bases sitting between them. From germline, CDR1 is SGHTA and CDR2 FQGNSA. The DNA of the CDR3 is TGTGCCAGCAGCACCTCTAGCGCCAGCTACGAGCAGTACTTC. As protein: CASSTSSASYEQYF.

This clone was observed once. The chain employs TRBV5-4 and TRBJ1-5; D possibly corresponds to TRBD1 (5 bases). This CDR3 contains 15 residues. Germline assignment: CDR1 SGHNT and CDR2 YYREEE (reference sequence). The V end lost 2 bases, the J end lost 4 bases, and 13 bases lay between the germline ends. CDR3 protein: CASSLMGGENQPQHF. For the CDR3, the DNA is TGTGCCAGCAGCTTAATGGGAGGGGAGAATCAGCCCCAGCATTTT.

The chain links TRBV9 to TRBJ1-1; 8 bases line up with TRBD1. J was trimmed by 4 bases and V by 3 bases; bases with no gene match: 5. The CDR3 totals 14 residues. Per germline, CDR1 SGDLS and CDR2 YYNGEE. CDR3 region: CASSASTGATEAFF. The CDR3 DNA sequence: TGTGCCAGCAGCGCCTCGACAGGGGCCACTGAAGCTTTCTTT.

Concerning this clone: A read error may account for a junction end that differs from germline. The chain is built from TRBV7-7 and TRBJ2-5; D possibly uses TRBD1 or TRBD2 (5 bases each). Germline CDR1 is SSHAT and CDR2 is FNYEAQ (reference sequence). This CDR3 spans 13 amino acids. The CDR3 bases are TGTGCTAGCAGCTTAGGGGAGATGGAGACCCAGTACTTC. As protein: CASSLGEMETQYF.

The rearrangement uses TRBV19 and TRBJ1-5, with 9 bases fitting TRBD1. The V and J ends lost 8 bases and 6 bases, in that order; junction bases with no gene match: 17. The CDR3 extends over 17 amino acids. Germline CDR1 is LNHDA and CDR2 is SQIVND (reference sequence). CDR3 residues: CASFPGMVGQGVQPQHF. The CDR3 nucleotides are TGTGCCAGTTTTCCCGGTATGGTGGGACAGGGAGTTCAGCCCCAGCATTTT. The full variable domain, rest sourced from reference TRBV19 and TRBJ1-5, is DGGITQSPKYLFRKEGQNVTLSCEQNLNHDAMYWYRQDPGQGLRLIYYSQIVNDFQKGDIAEGYSVSREKKESFPLTVTSAQKNPTAFYLCASFPGMVGQGVQPQHFGDGTRLSIL.